These 18 T cell receptor beta chains were sequenced from one sample in a study of T-cell reconstitution after alpha-beta-depleted transplantation in children. Library preparation (for TCRbeta) was performed with unique molecular identifiers. One entry per CDR3 protein, called by TCRdb with MiXCR from the PCR reads. The sample shows nearly 350,000 distinct CDR3 sequences, 15% to 20% of them seen only once. The specimen was PBMCs, mostly from graft donor cells, collected 360 days after TCRalphabeta/CD19-depleted stem cell transplant. These receptors were collected from a male patient between 2 and 15 years old who had a stem cell transplant for acute lymphoblastic leukemia, so the T cells may come from the graft donor.

The table lists this clonotype with a few counts. A read error may produce the germline difference seen at one junction end. V and J are TRBV7-7 and TRBJ2-3; 9 bases match TRBD2. This CDR3 has 16 residues. Germline V gives CDR1 SSHAT, CDR2 FNYEAQ (reference sequence). The CDR3 region is CASSLGVSGSADTQYF. The CDR3 coding sequence is TGTGCTAGCAGCTTAGGCGTTAGCGGGAGTGCGGATACGCAGTATTTT.

The rearrangement uses TRBV4-3 and TRBJ2-3; 8 bases fit TRBD1. The CDR3 loop spans 15 amino acids. J gave up 5 bases and V 0 bases, and 4 bases lay outside the gene matches. Per the germline V gene, CDR1 is LGHNA and CDR2 is YSLEER. The CDR3 region is CASSQDWTGLDTQYF. As DNA, the CDR3 is TGCGCCAGCAGCCAAGATTGGACAGGGTTAGATACGCAGTATTTT.

The V gene is TRBV29-1, the J gene TRBJ1-4, with a weak D call TRBD1 (5 bases). The CDR3 is 12 residues long. The germline V gene encodes CDR1 SQVTM and CDR2 ANQGSEA. V was shortened by 6 bases and J by 4 bases, with 9 bases between the two germline ends. The CDR3 nucleotides read TGCAGCGTGGGGACGGATAATGAAAAACTGTTTTTT. Translating gives CSVGTDNEKLFF.

This clonotype turned up a few times. The chain carries TRBV29-1 and TRBJ2-2, with 14 nucleotides matching TRBD2. V gave up 5 bases and J gave up 5 bases; unmatched junction bases: 1. Germline-derived CDR1 and CDR2 are SQVTM and ANQGSEA. This CDR3 region has 14 residues. As DNA, the CDR3 is TGCAGCGTTTGGACTAGCGGGAGGACCGGGGAGCTGTTTTTT. It encodes CSVWTSGRTGELFF.

This clonotype was detected only a few times. This chain uses TRBV30 with TRBJ2-1, with D unresolved. The CDR3 runs 15 residues. V was cut by 0 bases and J by 4 bases, with 13 bases left in between. Germline CDR1 is GTSNPN and CDR2 is SVGIG (reference sequence). The CDR3 DNA follows: TGTGCCTGGAGTGTAGACACCCCGGTTTACAATGAGCAGTTCTTC. It is translated as CAWSVDTPVYNEQFF.

This clonotype was detected ten times or more. The V gene is TRBV18, the J gene TRBJ1-1, with D unclear. The CDR3 has 14 amino acids. Germline CDR1 is KGHSH and CDR2 is LQKENI. The V gene lost 4 bases and the J gene lost 2 bases, with 11 bases spanning the gap. CDR3 loop: CASSRATVNTEAFF. In DNA, the CDR3 is TGTGCCAGCTCACGAGCGACGGTAAACACTGAAGCTTTCTTT.

This clonotype was detected ten times or more. V is TRBV6-1 and J is TRBJ1-5, with 8 bases matching TRBD1. Germline V gives CDR1 MNHNS, CDR2 SASEGT. Germline trimming cut 6 bases from V and 2 bases from J; bases unmatched to any gene: 0. The CDR3 has 13 amino acids. CDR3 protein: CASRTGGNQPQHF. The CDR3 DNA sequence: TGTGCCAGCAGGACAGGGGGCAATCAGCCCCAGCATTTT.

This clonotype was observed a few times. V usage is TRBV4-2 and J usage is TRBJ2-1; a weak D match, TRBD2 (5 bases). V lost 1 base and J 5 bases, leaving 12 bases between the germline ends. In germline, CDR1 is LGHNA, CDR2 YNFKEQ. The CDR3 sequence is 15 residues long. CDR3 DNA sequence: TGTGCCAGCAGCCAAGTGACCGGGATCCACAATGAGCAGTTCTTC. Translated, it gives CASSQVTGIHNEQFF.

The rearrangement links TRBV7-2 to TRBJ2-7; D possibly matches TRBD1 or TRBD2 (5 bases each). Germline values: CDR1 SGHTA, CDR2 FQGNSA. V dropped 6 bases and J dropped 9 bases, with 12 bases sitting between them. The CDR3 runs 11 residues. CDR3 loop: CASSSRGGQYF. DNA for the CDR3: TGTGCCAGCAGTTCCCGTGGGGGGCAGTACTTC.

This chain connects TRBV12-3 or TRBV12-4 to TRBJ1-3; D is undetermined. V lost 4 bases and J 4 bases, leaving 17 bases between the germline ends. This CDR3 contains 16 residues. The CDR3 sequence: CASSSPVALVGNTIYF. The CDR3 DNA reads as TGTGCCAGCAGTTCCCCCGTGGCCCTGGTGGGAAACACCATATATTTT.

This clonotype showed up just a few times. The J gene is TRBJ2-5, the V gene TRBV28; TRBD1 might be the D (6 bases). Between the trimmed V and J ends, which lost 5 bases and 4 bases, there was a span of 14 bases. The CDR3 sequence is 14 residues long. Germline assignment: CDR1 MDHEN and CDR2 SYDVKM. The DNA for the CDR3 is TGTGCCAGCAGTCCCGTTACAGGGCCAGAGACCCAGTACTTC. It translates to CASSPVTGPETQYF.

This chain uses TRBV3-1 with TRBJ2-1, with D unresolved. CDR3 length: 16 residues. V was cut by 0 bases and J by 6 bases, with 15 bases left in between. From germline, CDR1 is LGHDT and CDR2 YNNKEL (reference sequence). The CDR3 loop reads CASSQEHAPMFNEQFF. The CDR3 DNA reads as TGTGCCAGCAGCCAAGAGCACGCCCCGATGTTCAATGAGCAGTTCTTC.

This clonotype showed up many times. The V call is TRBV7-2, the J call TRBJ2-1; 9 nucleotides align to TRBD1. The CDR3 is made up of 18 amino acids. V gave up 5 bases and J gave up 2 bases; unmatched junction bases: 13. The germline V gene encodes CDR1 SGHTA and CDR2 FQGNSA. The CDR3 loop is CASSLFGYGTGTYNEQFF. CDR3 in DNA: TGTGCCAGCAGCCTTTTTGGGTACGGGACAGGGACCTACAATGAGCAGTTCTTC.

The J gene is TRBJ1-2, the V gene TRBV29-1; tentatively, D is TRBD1 (5 bases). The CDR3 runs to 13 residues. Germline CDR1 SQVTM, CDR2 ANQGSEA. V dropped 5 bases and J dropped 1 base, with 11 bases sitting between them. The CDR3 DNA sequence: TGCAGCGTTTTTCAGGGAGGTAACTATGGCTACACCTTC. Translated, it gives CSVFQGGNYGYTF. The variable domain in full, completed from reference TRBV29-1 and TRBJ1-2, reads SAVISQKPSRDICQRGTSLTIQCQVDSQVTMMFWYRQQPGQSLTLIATANQGSEATYESGFVIDKFPISRPNLTFSTLTVSNMSPEDSSIYLCSVFQGGNYGYTFGSGTRLTVV.

This clonotype was counted ten times or more. One junction end disagrees with the germline gene, perhaps due to a read error. The chain links TRBV20-1 to TRBJ1-6, with D unresolved. The CDR3 has 14 residues. Germline assignment: CDR1 DFQATT and CDR2 SNEGSKA (reference sequence). The CDR3 nucleotides read TGCAGTGCTAGAGATGGCTCCTTTAATTCACCCCTCCACTTT. Its translation: CSARDGSFNSPLHF.

The chain combines TRBV7-2 with TRBJ2-1; TRBD2 agrees at 13 bases. From germline, CDR1 is SGHTA and CDR2 FQGNSA. This CDR3 region has 17 residues. V lost 0 bases, J lost 6 bases, and 5 bases stayed unmatched. CDR3 sequence (DNA): TGTGCCAGCAGCTTAGCCCCAGGACTAGCGGGAGTCAATGAGCAGTTCTTC. Translation gives CASSLAPGLAGVNEQFF.

This clonotype was observed a handful of times. This chain joins TRBV3-1 and TRBJ2-3; D ambiguous. Trimming took off 0 bases at V and 2 bases at J, with 9 bases between the two ends. The CDR3 spans 15 residues. Germline CDR1 LGHDT, CDR2 YNNKEL (reference sequence). The CDR3 spells CASSQDLAFTDTQYF. The CDR3 DNA reads TGTGCCAGCAGCCAAGACTTAGCTTTCACAGATACGCAGTATTTT.

This chain uses TRBV9 with TRBJ1-1; no definite D call. Trimming pared 4 bases from V and 0 bases from J, leaving 19 bases between. The germline V gene encodes CDR1 SGDLS and CDR2 YYNGEE. The CDR3 consists of 17 residues. CDR3 DNA: TGTGCCAGCAGCCTCCCGGCCGCTCCTGCAATGAACACTGAAGCTTTCTTT. Translating it yields CASSLPAAPAMNTEAFF. Together with reference TRBV9 and TRBJ1-1, the CDR3 gives the full variable domain: DSGVTQTPKHLITATGQRVTLRCSPRSGDLSVYWYQQSLDQGLQFLIQYYNGEERAKGNILERFSAQQFPDLHSELNLSSLELGDSALYFCASSLPAAPAMNTEAFFGQGTRLTVV.